Listed below are T cell receptor beta chains from one sample, sequenced in a study of T cells in Graves' hyperthyroidism and ophthalmopathy. Each CDR3 protein gets one entry after TCRdb re-called the multiplex PCR reads with MiXCR. Here the sample spans roughly 380,000 distinct CDR3 sequences, approximately 18% being singletons. The sample was blood. Receptors were obtained from a woman aged 40 to 50 with Graves' ophthalmopathy. Each CDR3 is given with its conserved first and last residue. The D gene is left open where the match is weak. Part of the rows lack a size; the others show once, few, many or a class for expanded clones.

v_call,cdr3_length,clone_size,d_call,j_call,cdr3_nt,cdr3_aa
TRBV4-1,14,few,-,TRBJ2-7,TGCGCCAGCAGCCAAGGTCCTATATCCTACGAGCAGTACTTC,CASSQGPISYEQYF
TRBV4-3,16,-,-,TRBJ1-1,TGCGCCAGCAGCCAAGTAGTCAGGACGGGGAACACTGAAGCTTTCTTT,CASSQVVRTGNTEAFF
TRBV12-3/TRBV12-4,14,many,-,TRBJ1-5,TGTGCCAGCAGTTTCGGAATTGGTAATCAGCCCCAGCATTTT,CASSFGIGNQPQHF
TRBV6-2/TRBV6-3,19,-,TRBD1,TRBJ1-5,TGTGCCAGCAGTTACGCCACTATCAGGGGGCGCGGGAGCAATCAGCCCCAGCATTTT,CASSYATIRGRGSNQPQHF
TRBV7-2,12,many,-,TRBJ1-1,TGTGCCAGCAGCTTCGGGGTAACTGAAGCTTTCTTT,CASSFGVTEAFF
TRBV6-1,13,many,-,TRBJ1-5,TGTGCCAGCAGTGAAACACGAGGGCAGCCCCAGCATTTT,CASSETRGQPQHF
TRBV30,14,many,-,TRBJ2-5,TGTGCCTGGAGTGTAACAGGGTTAAAAAAGACCCAGTACTTC,CAWSVTGLKKTQYF
TRBV6-5,14,-,-,TRBJ1-1,TGTGCCAGCAGTTCCCAGGCGGAGAACACTGAAGCTTTCTTT,CASSSQAENTEAFF
TRBV9,15,-,-,TRBJ2-7,TGTGCCAGCAGCGTAGGTTCAGGGTCGGGATACGAGCAGTACTTC,CASSVGSGSGYEQYF
TRBV28,17,-,TRBD2,TRBJ2-2,TGTGCCAGCAGTCCCACCAAGACTAGCGGGAGGACCGGGGAGCTGTTTTTT,CASSPTKTSGRTGELFF
TRBV6-2/TRBV6-3,15,-,TRBD1,TRBJ1-5,TGTGCCAGCAGTGACGGGACAGGGCCAAATCAGCCCCAGCATTTT,CASSDGTGPNQPQHF
TRBV6-2/TRBV6-3,14,-,-,TRBJ2-7,TGTGCCAGCAGTTTTTCGGGGTTCGGCTACGAGCAGTACTTC,CASSFSGFGYEQYF
TRBV11-2,15,many,TRBD1,TRBJ2-4,TGTGCCAGCCGTCTAAAGACAGGGGGCGCGGTTATTCAGTACTTC,CASRLKTGGAVIQYF
TRBV6-1,15,once,-,TRBJ2-7,TGTGCCAGCAGTGAGGACGGACTAAGAGGGTACGAGCAGTACTTC,CASSEDGLRGYEQYF
TRBV20-1,13,-,-,TRBJ2-7,TGCAGTGCTAGTGGGTTGGGTCCCTACGAGCAGTACTTC,CSASGLGPYEQYF
TRBV5-1,15,many,-,TRBJ2-1,TGCGCCAGCAGCTTAGCGGACCCGAGGTCCAATGAGCAGTTCTTC,CASSLADPRSNEQFF
TRBV30,11,many,-,TRBJ1-1,TGTGCCTGGAGTGAGGGGCGTGAAGCTTTCTTT,CAWSEGREAFF
TRBV6-1,13,-,-,TRBJ2-7,TGTGCCAGCACAATAGGGATTTCCTACGAGCAGTCCTTC,CASTIGISYEQSF
TRBV6-2/TRBV6-3,12,-,-,TRBJ1-1,TGTGCCAGCAGTGATGTGAGACAGGAAGCTTTCTTT,CASSDVRQEAFF
TRBV28,15,many,-,TRBJ1-5,TGTGCCAGCAGTTTAAGATCGGGGTTGAGTCAGCCCCAGCATTTT,CASSLRSGLSQPQHF
TRBV11-2,14,few,-,TRBJ1-1,TGTGCCAGCAGCCCTGGGGGGCGAGGCACTGAAGCTTTCTTT,CASSPGGRGTEAFF
TRBV11-2,15,few,-,TRBJ1-2,TGTGCCAGCAGCCTAACCGGGTCCCGTGAAGGTAGCTACACCTTC,CASSLTGSREGSYTF
TRBV14,13,many,TRBD1,TRBJ1-2,TGTGCCAGCAGCCCAGGACAGGGGGGTGGCTACACCTTC,CASSPGQGGGYTF
TRBV28,13,-,-,TRBJ2-7,TGTGCCAGCAGTTTACGACAGCACTACGAGCAGTACTTC,CASSLRQHYEQYF
TRBV24-1,13,many,-,TRBJ2-5,TGTGCCACCAGCGGGGCCGGCGTGGAGACCCAGTACTTC,CATSGAGVETQYF
TRBV6-4,17,many,TRBD1,TRBJ1-2,TGTGCCAGCAGGCCCGGGACAGGGGCCCCCACCAGCTATGGCTACACCTTC,CASRPGTGAPTSYGYTF
TRBV20-1,16,many,-,TRBJ1-1,TGCAGTGCTAGACCCGGGGGCGTTTTAATGAACACTGAAGCTTTCTTT,CSARPGGVLMNTEAFF
TRBV6-2/TRBV6-3,13,many,-,TRBJ1-5,TGTGCCAGCAGTTACTCGGTGGTGCAGCCCCAGCATTTT,CASSYSVVQPQHF
TRBV9,14,many,-,TRBJ2-2,TGTGCCAGCAGCGCGGTGGCCCACACCGGGGAGCTGTTTTTT,CASSAVAHTGELFF
TRBV6-2/TRBV6-3,12,many,-,TRBJ1-1,TGTGCCACCTGTACAGGGTACACTGAAGCTTTCTTT,CATCTGYTEAFF